This T cell receptor (beta chain) was captured in a study of T cells after yellow fever vaccination (dated by TCRdb to between 2019 and 2020). Regarding the complete study: The SMART-Seq v4 Ultra Low Input RNA kit was used to prepare libraries from fractions with low cell numbers. Two healthy male donors made up the cohort, one aged 18 to 29 years and the other aged 30 to 40 years. Bulk TCR alpha and beta repertoires were sequenced longitudinally to track T-cell clones before and after primary and booster YFV17D yellow fever vaccination. Bulk PBMC replicates and cell subsets were isolated from blood drawn at multiple timepoints before and after both primary and secondary immunization.

The full study reports these points: After the booster, most of the clones that had expanded following primary vaccination were detected again (approximately 96% of CD4 and 85% to 90% of CD8), which suggests that memory was broadly maintained. A small share of clonotypes occurred in both CD4 and CD8 compartments, likely arising from convergent recombination. FACS-sorted repertoires could contain abundant contaminating clonotypes from the bulk population, so computational filtering was required. Because only a couple of donors were included in the study, the extent to which the findings can be generalized is limited. Compared with the primary T-cell response, the secondary T-cell response was faster but weaker, reaching its peak on day 5 rather than on day 15.

This clonotype has ten or more counts. Its specific antigen is unknown. No base quality values were provided; no much bigger clone lies one nucleotide off. Sample treatment or condition, as interpreted from the label and publication: live attenuated yellow fever vaccine strain. PBMCs were isolated from peripheral blood using a standard Ficoll-Paque protocol. Dynabeads CD4 and CD8 positive selection kits were used to isolate the CD4 and CD8 T-cell fractions. TriZol was used to extract RNA from bulk PBMCs, CD4 and CD8 fractions, and dextramer-positive and dextramer-negative fractions. Synthesis of TCR cDNA relied on 5'RACE template switching, a step that introduced a universal primer site along with unique molecular identifiers. Priming of cDNA synthesis was performed from both the TCR alpha and TCR beta constant segments. Two PCR steps were used to amplify libraries, with sample barcodes and sequencing adapters being added in the second step. Sequencing of the libraries was done on either Illumina HiSeq 2500 (2x100 bp) or NovaSeq (2x150 bp). From the authors' description of their analysis: MIGEC was used to demultiplex reads and collapse the reads into UMI consensus sequences, and MiXCR was used for V(D)J alignment. Vaccine-responding clonotypes were defined with edgeR using replicate PBMC samples, requiring FDR below 0.01 and a log2 fold change above 5 up to day 15. CD4 or CD8 identity was assigned to each bulk clonotype according to whether the clonotype was present at higher abundance in the sequenced CD4 repertoire or the sequenced CD8 repertoire. The raw public data were reprocessed by TCRdb itself: fastp quality trimming at Q25, MiXCR clonotype calling, in-frame beta chains only. Identical CDR3 proteins give one entry, which carries the most common genes and DNA. The V and J calls shown here were made by TCRdb, not taken from the authors' results. In this sample the table shows roughly 180,000 distinct CDR3 sequences, 5.5% to 8% of which occur a single time. The ten top clones hold under 3% of the sample.

CDR1 and CDR2 were assigned from the germline V gene as SGHRS and YFSETQ. Its CDR3 holds 16 amino acids, cysteine through phenylalanine. Solely the CDR3 DNA is kept, with 48 bases framed from the first base. The germline ends are 16 bases apart after V is trimmed by 1 base and J by 2 bases. The chain was built from TRBV5-1 and TRBJ2-7, with the D gene too uncertain to name. This specimen consisted of CD4+ T cells sorted from PBMCs, obtained on the day of the first yellow fever vaccination. This sequence was found in a man aged 18 to 30 who received the YFV17D yellow fever vaccine. The CDR3 loop reads CASSLKGPVGTYEQYF. The DNA reads TGCGCCAGCAGCTTGAAGGGCCCGGTAGGTACCTACGAGCAGTACTTC. With the portions outside the CDR3 filled from the reference TRBV5-1 and TRBJ2-7 genes, the complete variable region becomes KAGVTQTPRYLIKTRGQQVTLSCSPISGHRSVSWYQQTPGQGLQFLFEYFSETQRNKGNFPGRFSGRQFSNSRSEMNVSTLELGDSALYLCASSLKGPVGTYEQYFGPGTRLTVT.